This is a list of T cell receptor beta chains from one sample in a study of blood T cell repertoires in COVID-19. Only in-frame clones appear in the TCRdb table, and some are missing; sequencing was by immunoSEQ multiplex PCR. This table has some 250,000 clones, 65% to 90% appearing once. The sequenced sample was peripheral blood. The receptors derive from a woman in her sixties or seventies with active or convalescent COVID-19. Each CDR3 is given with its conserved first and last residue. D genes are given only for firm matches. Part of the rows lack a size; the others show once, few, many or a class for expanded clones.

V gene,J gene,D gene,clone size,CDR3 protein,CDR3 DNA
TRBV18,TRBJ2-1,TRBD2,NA,CASSLGLAGGLSYNEQFF,TGTGCCAGCTCACTCGGACTAGCGGGGGGCCTCTCCTACAATGAGCAGTTCTTC
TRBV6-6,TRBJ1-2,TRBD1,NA,CASGQGHTF,TGTGCCAGCGGACAGGGTCACACCTTC
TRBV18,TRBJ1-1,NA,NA,CASSDDMNTEAFF,TGTGCCAGCTCTGATGACATGAACACTGAAGCTTTCTTT
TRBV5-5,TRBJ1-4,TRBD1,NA,CASSFTGANEKLFF,TGTGCCAGCAGTTTTACAGGGGCAAATGAAAAACTGTTTTTT
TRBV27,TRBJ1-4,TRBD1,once,CASSFGQGATNEKLFF,TGTGCCAGCAGTTTCGGACAGGGAGCAACTAATGAAAAACTGTTTTTT
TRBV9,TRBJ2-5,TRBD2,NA,CASSVVVAGGGQETQYF,TGTGCCAGCAGCGTAGTGGTAGCGGGGGGAGGGCAAGAGACCCAGTACTTC
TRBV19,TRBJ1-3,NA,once,CASSIGPVAIYF,TGTGCCAGTAGTATTGGGCCTGTCGCCATATATTTT
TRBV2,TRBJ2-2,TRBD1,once,CASSRGQGATGELFF,TGTGCCAGCAGCAGAGGACAGGGGGCCACCGGGGAGCTGTTTTTT
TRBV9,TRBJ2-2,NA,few,CASSVGGPGELFF,TGTGCCAGCAGCGTAGGAGGCCCCGGGGAGCTGTTTTTT
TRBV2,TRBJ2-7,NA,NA,CASSEEPRATYEQYF,TGTGCCAGCAGTGAAGAACCCAGGGCCACCTACGAGCAGTACTTC
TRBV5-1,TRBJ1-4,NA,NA,CASSWSTGQGQKLFF,TGCGCCAGCAGCTGGTCGACAGGCCAAGGTCAAAAACTGTTTTTT
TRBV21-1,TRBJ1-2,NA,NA,CASSKALTGGTYGYTF,TGTGCCAGCAGCAAAGCCTTGACAGGGGGGACCTATGGCTACACCTTC
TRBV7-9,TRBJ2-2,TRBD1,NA,CASSFPAQGVSTGELFF,TGTGCCAGCAGCTTTCCCGCACAGGGGGTTAGCACCGGGGAGCTGTTTTTT
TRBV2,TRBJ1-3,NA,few,CASSVTDSGNTIYF,TGTGCCAGCAGTGTGACAGACTCTGGAAACACCATATATTTT
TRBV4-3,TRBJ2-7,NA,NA,CASSQDRTSGYEQYF,TGCGCCAGCAGCCAAGATCGAACTAGTGGCTACGAGCAGTACTTC
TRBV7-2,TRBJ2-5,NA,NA,CASSLGLAKQETQYF,TGTGCCAGCAGCCTCGGATTAGCGAAACAAGAGACCCAGTACTTC
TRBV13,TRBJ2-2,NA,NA,CASSFSEGGELFF,TGTGCCAGCAGCTTTTCGGAGGGCGGGGAGCTGTTTTTT
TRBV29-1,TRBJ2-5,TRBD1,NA,CSVGTGSNLETQYF,TGCAGCGTTGGGACAGGGTCGAATTTGGAGACCCAGTACTTC
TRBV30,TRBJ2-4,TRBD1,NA,CAWSGQGIAKNIQYF,TGTGCCTGGAGTGGACAGGGGATTGCCAAAAACATTCAGTACTTC
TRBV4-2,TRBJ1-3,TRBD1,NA,CASSQEGQMDVGNTIYF,TGTGCCAGCAGCCAAGAGGGACAGATGGACGTGGGAAACACCATATATTTT